Presented here are 6 T cell receptor beta chains from one specimen sequenced in a study of human T cells and chemical hapten exposure. TCRdb re-derived calls from the RACE reads in MiXCR, one entry per CDR3 protein. The data hold roughly 380,000 distinct CDR3 sequences, with roughly 4.6% observed a single time. Stated time point: pre-sensitization, week 0. Treatment here: therapeutic diphenylcyclopropenone sensitization with weekly scalp DPC. The starting material was whole blood, obtained in connection with sensitization to the hapten diphenylcyclopropenone (DPC). The receptor set was obtained from a woman between 45 and 65 years old with alopecia areata. Some clones in this sample may be carry-over from other donors' samples.

At least ten counts were recorded for this clonotype. The V gene is TRBV4-1, the J gene TRBJ2-6, with D unclear. The CDR3 length is 16 residues. V lost 3 bases to trimming and J lost 1 base, with 10 bases between them. Germline V gene sequence: CDR1 MGHRA, CDR2 YSYEKL. The CDR3 protein is CASSHPIRSGANVLTF. The CDR3 coding sequence is TGCGCCAGCAGCCATCCCATTCGGTCTGGGGCCAACGTCCTGACTTTC.

This clonotype was picked up a small number of times. In nucleotides, the CDR3 is TGTGCCAGCAGTTCATTAGCGGCTCGATTTTACAATGAGCAGTTCTTC. It codes for CASSSLAARFYNEQFF. The chain couples TRBV6-5 to TRBJ2-1; D possibly corresponds to TRBD2 (6 bases). The CDR3 consists of 16 residues. Germline V gene lookup returns CDR1 MNHEY and CDR2 SVGAGI. Trimming took 4 bases from V and 4 from J, leaving 17 bases between them.

Turning to this clonotype: One junction end disagrees with the germline gene, perhaps due to a read error. V gene TRBV27 combines with J gene TRBJ2-3; TRBD1 is a possible D gene (5 bases). This CDR3 is built from 12 residues. CDR1 MNHEY and CDR2 SMNVEV come from the germline V gene (reference sequence). DNA of the CDR3: TGTGCCGGCAGCCTAGGGGCAGATACGCAGTATTTT. Its translation: CAGSLGADTQYF.

This clonotype was observed a handful of times. V is TRBV3-1 and J is TRBJ1-5, with D perhaps TRBD1 (6 bases). The V end lost 5 bases, the J end lost 3 bases, and 14 bases lay between the germline ends. There are 15 residues in the CDR3. The germline V gene encodes CDR1 LGHDT and CDR2 YNNKEL (reference sequence). The CDR3 bases are TGTGCCAGCAGCTTACAGGGCCGAGACAATCAGCCCCAGCATTTT. It encodes CASSLQGRDNQPQHF.

Ten or more counts support this clonotype. The chain recombines TRBV5-1 with TRBJ2-1; 13 bases align to TRBD2. V was clipped by 3 bases and J by 8 bases; unmatched bases: 5. This CDR3 has 15 residues. Per germline, CDR1 SGHRS and CDR2 YFSETQ. CDR3 sequence (DNA): TGCGCCAGCAGCTCTGGGACTAGCGGGATCTATGAGCAGTTCTTC. Translating it yields CASSSGTSGIYEQFF.

This clonotype was recorded a few times. The chain recombines TRBV7-9 with TRBJ2-7; D ambiguous. This CDR3 is built from 14 residues. V was pared by 2 bases and J by 2 bases, with 10 bases between. Germline loops: CDR1 SEHNR, CDR2 FQNEAQ (reference sequence). Here the CDR3 reads CASSLPLRPYEQYF. CDR3 in DNA: TGTGCCAGCAGCTTACCCCTCCGGCCCTACGAGCAGTACTTC.